One sample yielded the 10 T cell receptor beta chains listed below, sequenced in a study of beta chain features in type 1 diabetes (dated by TCRdb to the late 2010s). The protocol used for the library was the immunoSEQ multiplex PCR assay. The entire isolated RNA was reverse transcribed using the High Capacity cDNA Reverse Transcription Kit, and thus expressed TCRB transcripts were sequenced. TCRdb took over this immuneACCESS table, retaining in-frame rearrangements with V and J assigned. Such tables are incomplete; in checked studies, under half of the missing clones stem from an unresolved V gene, and the remainder is unexplained. The table for this sample lists 400,000 to 550,000 clones; about an eighth of them were counted only once. Clones ranked in the top ten supply 0.045% to 0.05% of the sample. Sequenced material: naive CD4+ T cells from blood. This specimen's cell subset or site label, interpreted: true naive CD4+ T cells. All receptors come from a woman aged 18 to 35 in good health.

J is TRBJ2-2 and V is TRBV7-6; D ambiguous. Germline V gene sequence: CDR1 SGHVS, CDR2 FNYEAQ. The CDR3 spans 13 residues. V lost 2 bases and J lost 4, with 5 bases in between. The CDR3: CASSLRSTGELFF. Here the CDR3 DNA reads TGTGCCAGCAGCTTACGGAGCACCGGGGAGCTGTTTTTT.

This clone occurred a few times. V is TRBV7-9 and J is TRBJ2-1; TRBD2 matches at 8 bases. V lost 7 bases to trimming and J lost 3 bases; unmatched junction nucleotides: 8. The CDR3 covers 15 residues. The germline V gene has CDR1 SEHNR and CDR2 FQNEAQ (reference sequence). The CDR3 nucleotides are TGTGCCAGCACCATTCCCCGGGGGGGCTACAATGAGCAGTTCTTC. This translates into CASTIPRGGYNEQFF.

The gene calls are TRBV11-2 and TRBJ2-1; D perhaps matches TRBD2 (6 bases). The CDR3 sequence is 15 residues long. From germline, CDR1 is SGHAT and CDR2 FQNNGV. Trimming cost V 5 bases and J 4 bases, with 15 bases left between them. The CDR3 region has the DNA TGTGCCAGCAGCCCGCGGGGAACAACGTACAATGAGCAGTTCTTC. Protein product: CASSPRGTTYNEQFF.

The sample holds a few counts of this clone. CDR3 amino acids: CASSGRGSGANVLTF. The DNA of the CDR3 is TGTGCCAGCAGCGGGAGGGGCTCTGGGGCCAACGTCCTGACTTTC. The chain uses TRBV9 and TRBJ2-6; tentatively, D is TRBD2 (6 bases). The V gene lost 3 bases and the J gene lost 0 bases, with 7 bases spanning the gap. The germline V gene has CDR1 SGDLS and CDR2 YYNGEE. The CDR3 is made up of 15 amino acids.

The V and J genes are TRBV7-2 and TRBJ2-2, with D possibly TRBD2 on 6 matching bases. From germline, CDR1 is SGHTA and CDR2 FQGNSA. V was clipped by 6 bases and J by 2 bases, with 13 bases between them. This CDR3 comprises 15 residues. This CDR3 reads CASSLGLTNTGELFF. For the CDR3, the DNA is TGTGCCAGCAGTCTCGGACTAACCAACACCGGGGAGCTGTTTTTT.

The genes are TRBV9 and TRBJ2-3; D is perhaps TRBD1 (5 bases). The CDR3 covers 14 residues. In germline, CDR1 is SGDLS, CDR2 YYNGEE. V gave up 3 bases and J gave up 1 base, with 9 bases separating them. CDR3 coding DNA: TGTGCCAGCAGCGCCATAGGGGGCACAGATACGCAGTATTTT. Translating it yields CASSAIGGTDTQYF.

V is TRBV20-1 and J is TRBJ2-7; D is undetermined. The V gene's germline CDR1 is DFQATT and CDR2 SNEGSKA (reference sequence). This CDR3 has 11 amino acids. V was trimmed by 6 bases and J by 2 bases, leaving 8 bases between them. The CDR3 reads CSARSPYEQYV. CDR3 nucleotides: TGCAGTGCCCGGAGTCCCTACGAGCAGTACGTC.

The V and J genes are TRBV4-2 and TRBJ2-5; 9 positions match TRBD1. The CDR3 totals 17 residues. The J segment lost 5 bases and the V segment lost 3 bases, leaving 13 bases of the junction unmatched. Germline CDR1 is LGHNA and CDR2 is YNFKEQ. CDR3 loop: CASSQDIQGQGMETQYF. CDR3 nucleotides: TGTGCCAGCAGCCAGGATATCCAGGGACAGGGTATGGAGACCCAGTACTTC.

This sequence joins TRBV7-6 and TRBJ2-7; unclear D gene. From germline, CDR1 is SGHVS and CDR2 FNYEAQ. The CDR3 spans 12 residues. V lost 5 bases and J 5 bases, leaving 10 bases between the germline ends. The CDR3 sequence: CASSHVVDEQYF. CDR3 coding DNA: TGTGCCAGCAGCCATGTTGTGGACGAGCAGTACTTC.

This sequence joins TRBV5-4 and TRBJ2-7, with D perhaps TRBD1 (6 bases). CDR1 and CDR2 (germline): SGHNT, YYREEE (reference sequence). The V end was cut by 5 bases, the J end by 4 bases, with 13 bases between. This CDR3 is 13 amino acids long. This CDR3 is CASSKRGKYEQYV. For the CDR3, the DNA is TGTGCCAGCAGTAAGAGGGGGAAATACGAGCAGTACGTC.